In its sample, the clone carrying this T cell receptor beta chain was seen a few times. Using its own MiXCR run on the 5' RACE reads, TCRdb lists one record per CDR3 protein. The sample holds about 340,000 distinct CDR3 sequences; 13% are singletons and the top ten take about a fifth. This entry comes from a study of T-cell memory formation after mild COVID-19. Sequenced: PBMCs or a T cell subset sorted from them (not recorded which). The clonotype originates from a young man who had mild COVID-19 (a few samples of this study predate the infection). Cell type and time point are not known.

This chain's CDR3 is CATGVGRSTDTQYF. CDR3 in DNA: TGTGCCACCGGGGTGGGGAGGAGCACAGATACGCAGTATTTT. The gene calls are TRBV15 and TRBJ2-3; perhaps TRBD2 as D (6 bases). The CDR3 spans 14 residues. Germline V gene sequence: CDR1 LNHNV, CDR2 YYDKDF (reference sequence). V dropped 8 bases and J dropped 0 bases, with 12 bases sitting between them.